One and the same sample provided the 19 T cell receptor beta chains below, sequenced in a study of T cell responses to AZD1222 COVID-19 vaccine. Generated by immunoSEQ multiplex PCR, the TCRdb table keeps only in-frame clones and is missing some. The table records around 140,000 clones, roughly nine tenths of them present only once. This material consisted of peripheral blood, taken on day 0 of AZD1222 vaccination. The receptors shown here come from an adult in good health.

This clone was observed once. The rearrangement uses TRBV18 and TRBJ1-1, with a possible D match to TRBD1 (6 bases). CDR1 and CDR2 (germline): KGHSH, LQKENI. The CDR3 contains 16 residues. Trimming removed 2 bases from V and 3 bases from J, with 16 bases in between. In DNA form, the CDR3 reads TGTGCCAGCTCACCATCGGGGGCAGGGAGGGACACTGAAGCTTTCTTT. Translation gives CASSPSGAGRDTEAFF.

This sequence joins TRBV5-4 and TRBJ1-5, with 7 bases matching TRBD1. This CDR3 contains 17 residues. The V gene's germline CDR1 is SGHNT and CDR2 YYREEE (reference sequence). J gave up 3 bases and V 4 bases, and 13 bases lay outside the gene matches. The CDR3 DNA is TGTGCCAGCAGCCCCAAGCGCGCACAGGGGATCAATCAGCCCCAGCATTTT. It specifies CASSPKRAQGINQPQHF.

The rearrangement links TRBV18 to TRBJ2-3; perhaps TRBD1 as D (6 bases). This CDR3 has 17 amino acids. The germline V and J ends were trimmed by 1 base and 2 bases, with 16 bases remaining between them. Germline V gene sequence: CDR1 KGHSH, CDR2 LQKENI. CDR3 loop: CASSPQSQGTYTDTQYF. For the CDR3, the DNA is TGTGCCAGCTCACCACAATCTCAGGGGACGTACACAGATACGCAGTATTTT. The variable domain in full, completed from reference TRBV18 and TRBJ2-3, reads NAGVMQNPRHLVRRRGQEARLRCSPMKGHSHVYWYRQLPEEGLKFMVYLQKENIIDESGMPKERFSAEFPKEGPSILRIQQVVRGDSAAYFCASSPQSQGTYTDTQYFGPGTRLTVL.

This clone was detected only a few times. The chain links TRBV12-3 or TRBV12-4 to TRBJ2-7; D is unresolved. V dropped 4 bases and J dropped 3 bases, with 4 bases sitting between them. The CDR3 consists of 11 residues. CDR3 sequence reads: CASSSLYEQYF. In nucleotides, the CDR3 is TGTGCCAGCAGTTCCCTCTACGAGCAGTACTTC.

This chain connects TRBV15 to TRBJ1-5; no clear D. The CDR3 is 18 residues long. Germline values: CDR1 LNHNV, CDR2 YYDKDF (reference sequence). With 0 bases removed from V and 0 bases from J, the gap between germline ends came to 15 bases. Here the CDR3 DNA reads TGTGCCACCAGCAGAGATTACCTCCAGGCACATAGCAATCAGCCCCAGCATTTT. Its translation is CATSRDYLQAHSNQPQHF.

CDR3 loop: CASSLQRGGYSEQYF. In DNA form, the CDR3 reads TGTGCCAGCAGTTTACAGCGGGGGGGGTATTCCGAGCAGTACTTC. The V and J genes are TRBV6-5 and TRBJ2-7; TRBD2 matches 10 bases. V gave up 4 bases and J gave up 6 bases; unmatched junction bases: 9. The CDR3 extends over 15 amino acids. The germline gives CDR1 MNHEY, CDR2 SVGAGI.

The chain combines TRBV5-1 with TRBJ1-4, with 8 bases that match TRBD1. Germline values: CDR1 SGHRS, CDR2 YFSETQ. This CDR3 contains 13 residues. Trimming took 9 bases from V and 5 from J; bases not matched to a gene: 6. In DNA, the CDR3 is TGCGCCAACCGTGGACAGGGAAATGAAAAACTGTTTTTT. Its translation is CANRGQGNEKLFF.

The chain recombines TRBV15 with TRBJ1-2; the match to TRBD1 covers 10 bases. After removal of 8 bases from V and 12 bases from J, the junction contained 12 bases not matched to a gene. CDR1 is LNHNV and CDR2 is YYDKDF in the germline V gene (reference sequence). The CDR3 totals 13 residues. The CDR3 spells CATGRQGAASNTF. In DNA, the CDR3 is TGTGCCACCGGGAGACAGGGGGCGGCAAGCAACACCTTC. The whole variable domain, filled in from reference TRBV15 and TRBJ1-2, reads DAMVIQNPRYQVTQFGKPVTLSCSQTLNHNVMYWYQQKSSQAPKLLFHYYDKDFNNEADTPDNFQSRRPNTSFCFLDIRSPGLGDTAMYLCATGRQGAASNTFGSGTRLTVV.

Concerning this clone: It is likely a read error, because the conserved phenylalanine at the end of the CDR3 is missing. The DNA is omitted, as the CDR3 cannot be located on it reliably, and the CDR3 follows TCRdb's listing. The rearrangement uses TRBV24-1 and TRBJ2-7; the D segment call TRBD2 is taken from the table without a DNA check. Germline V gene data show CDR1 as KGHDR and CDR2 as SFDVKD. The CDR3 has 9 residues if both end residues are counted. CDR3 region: CATSDRSGS.

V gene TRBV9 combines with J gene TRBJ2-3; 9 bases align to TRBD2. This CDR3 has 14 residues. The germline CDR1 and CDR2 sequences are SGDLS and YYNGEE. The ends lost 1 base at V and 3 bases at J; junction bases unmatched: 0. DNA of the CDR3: TGTGCCAGCAGCGTAAGCGGGGGGACAGATACGCAGTATTTT. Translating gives CASSVSGGTDTQYF.

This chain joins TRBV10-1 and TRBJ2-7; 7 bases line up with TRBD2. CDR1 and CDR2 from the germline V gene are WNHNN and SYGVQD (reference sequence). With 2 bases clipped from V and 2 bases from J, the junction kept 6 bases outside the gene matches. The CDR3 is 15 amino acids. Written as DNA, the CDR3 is TGCGCCAGCAGTGAGACCCCGGGACTAACCTACGAGCAGTACTTC. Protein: CASSETPGLTYEQYF.

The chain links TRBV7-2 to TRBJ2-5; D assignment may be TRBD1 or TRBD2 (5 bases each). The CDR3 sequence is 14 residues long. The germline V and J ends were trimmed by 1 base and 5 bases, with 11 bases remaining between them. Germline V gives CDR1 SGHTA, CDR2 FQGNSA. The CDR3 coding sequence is TGTGCCAGCAGCTTAGGGGGGAAGCAGGAGACCCAGTACTTC. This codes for CASSLGGKQETQYF.

The CDR3 coding sequence is TGTGCCAGCAGTGACTTTGGGCGGGGGGTTCATGAGCAGTTCTTC. Its protein product is CASSDFGRGVHEQFF. The chain recombines TRBV6-4 with TRBJ2-1; 8 bases are shared with TRBD2. Germline lookup yields CDR1 MRHNA and CDR2 SNTAGT. Trimming took 1 base from V and 8 from J; bases not matched to a gene: 7. The CDR3 runs to 15 residues.

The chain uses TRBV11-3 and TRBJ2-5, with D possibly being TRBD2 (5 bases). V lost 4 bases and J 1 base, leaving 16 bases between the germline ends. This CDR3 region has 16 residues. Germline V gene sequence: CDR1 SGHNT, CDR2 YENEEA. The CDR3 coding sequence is TGTGCCAGCAGCTCTGGGCGGGTCACGTCCCAAGAGACCCAGTACTTC. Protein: CASSSGRVTSQETQYF.

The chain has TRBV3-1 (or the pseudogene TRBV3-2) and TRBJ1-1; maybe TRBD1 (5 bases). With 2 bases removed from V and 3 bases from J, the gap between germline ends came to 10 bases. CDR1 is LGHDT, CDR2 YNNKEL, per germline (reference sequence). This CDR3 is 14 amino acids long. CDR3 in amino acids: CASSQRTRDTEAFF. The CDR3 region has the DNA TGTGCCAGCAGCCAAAGGACACGGGACACTGAAGCTTTCTTT.

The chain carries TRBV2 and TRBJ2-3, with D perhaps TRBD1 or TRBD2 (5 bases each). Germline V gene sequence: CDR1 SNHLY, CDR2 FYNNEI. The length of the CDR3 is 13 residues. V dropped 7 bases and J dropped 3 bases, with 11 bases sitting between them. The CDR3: CASIRDGTDTQYF. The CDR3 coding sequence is TGTGCCAGCATAAGGGACGGGACAGATACGCAGTATTTT.

In DNA, the CDR3 is TGTGCCAGCAGCTTGAGGCAGAGAAATGAAAAACTGTTTTTT. Translating it yields CASSLRQRNEKLFF. The chain combines TRBV13 with TRBJ1-4; D is ambiguous. Trimming shortened V by 3 bases and J by 5 bases, and 10 bases separated the two germline ends. The CDR3 is 14 amino acids. Per the germline V gene, CDR1 is PRHDT and CDR2 is FYEKMQ (reference sequence).

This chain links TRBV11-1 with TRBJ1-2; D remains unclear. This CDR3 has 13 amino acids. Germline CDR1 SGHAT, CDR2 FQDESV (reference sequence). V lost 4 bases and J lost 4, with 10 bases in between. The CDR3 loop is CASSSFDRYGYTF. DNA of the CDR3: TGTGCCAGCAGCTCGTTCGACCGCTATGGCTACACCTTC.

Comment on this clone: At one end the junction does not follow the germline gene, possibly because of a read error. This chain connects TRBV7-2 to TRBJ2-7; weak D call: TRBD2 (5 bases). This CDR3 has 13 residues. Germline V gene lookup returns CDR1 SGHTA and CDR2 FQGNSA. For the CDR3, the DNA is TGTGCCAGCAGCTTGACCCGTTGGAGCGGATCTCTCTTC. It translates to CASSLTRWSGSLF.